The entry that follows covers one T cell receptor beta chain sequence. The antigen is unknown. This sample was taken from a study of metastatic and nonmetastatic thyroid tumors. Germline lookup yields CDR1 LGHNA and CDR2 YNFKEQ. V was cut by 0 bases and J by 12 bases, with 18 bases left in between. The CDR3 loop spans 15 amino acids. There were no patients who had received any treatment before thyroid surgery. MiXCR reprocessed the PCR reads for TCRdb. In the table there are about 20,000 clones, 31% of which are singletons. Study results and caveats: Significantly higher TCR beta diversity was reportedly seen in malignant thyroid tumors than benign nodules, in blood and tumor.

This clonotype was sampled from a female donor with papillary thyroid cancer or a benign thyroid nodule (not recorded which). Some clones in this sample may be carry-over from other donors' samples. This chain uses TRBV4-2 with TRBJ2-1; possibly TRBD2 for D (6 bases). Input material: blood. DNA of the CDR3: TGTGCCAGCAGCCAAGAACTAGCTGGAGTAGCTGGGCAGTTCTTC. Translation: CASSQELAGVAGQFF.